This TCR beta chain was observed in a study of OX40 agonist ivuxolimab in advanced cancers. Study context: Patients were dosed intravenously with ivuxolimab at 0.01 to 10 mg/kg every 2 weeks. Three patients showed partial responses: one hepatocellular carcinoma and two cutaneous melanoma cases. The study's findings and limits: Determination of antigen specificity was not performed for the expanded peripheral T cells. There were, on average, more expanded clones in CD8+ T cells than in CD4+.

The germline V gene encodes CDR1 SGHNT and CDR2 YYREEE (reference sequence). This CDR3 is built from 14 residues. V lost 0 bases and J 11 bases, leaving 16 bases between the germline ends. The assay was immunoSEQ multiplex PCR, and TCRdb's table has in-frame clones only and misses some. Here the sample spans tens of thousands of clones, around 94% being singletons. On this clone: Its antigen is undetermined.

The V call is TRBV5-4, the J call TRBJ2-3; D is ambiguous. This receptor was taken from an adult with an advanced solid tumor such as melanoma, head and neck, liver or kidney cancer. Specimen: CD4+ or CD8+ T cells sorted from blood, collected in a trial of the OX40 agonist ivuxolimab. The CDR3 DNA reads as TGTGCCAGCAGCTTGGGAGTAAGGCAGGATCAGCAGTATTTT. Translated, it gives CASSLGVRQDQQYF.